This T cell receptor beta chain was identified in a study of blood T cell repertoires in COVID-19. The ends were cut back, 2 bases at V and 2 bases at J, with 19 bases in the middle. This CDR3 has 17 residues. Germline-derived CDR1 and CDR2 are MDHEN and SYDVKM. Per the study methods: Counts of nucleated cells, estimated from reference gene primer amplification, were obtained. Clones were sequenced by immunoSEQ multiplex PCR, and TCRdb holds only the in-frame ones, with some missing. That table gives V, J and clone size, and the DNA gave D and trimming. The sample comprises some 380,000 clones, 90% of which are singletons, and 6.5% rests with the top ten.

This sequence was found in a man between 18 and 29 years old with active or convalescent COVID-19. The source material was peripheral blood. This chain uses TRBV28 with TRBJ2-7; the D is unclear. Here the CDR3 DNA reads TGTGCCAGCAGTTTAGCCGCCCCCTCAGCGCACCCCTACGAGCAGTACTTC. This gives the protein CASSLAAPSAHPYEQYF.